This T cell receptor (beta chain) was obtained from a study of regulatory T cells in long-lasting Graves disease. Turning to the study itself: Persistence in Graves' disease required over 5 years of antithyroid drugs plus positive TSH receptor antibodies.

General study findings and limits: Persistent Graves' patients showed less TCR diversity than newly diagnosed ones.

Time point of the sample: persistent/refractory GD, antithyroid drugs over 5 years with positive TRAb. The TCR library was made from RNA that had been extracted from PBMCs in TRIzol. It was American Thyroid Association guidelines that determined Graves' disease diagnosis. According to the study, TCR beta libraries were built with iRepertoire HTBI primers and CDR3-region Arm-PCR. Per the original data handling: Spanning all samples, the identified segments comprised around 64 TRBV and around 13 TRBJ. TCRdb passed the multiplex PCR reads through MiXCR, listing each CDR3 protein once. Here the V and J calls rest on TCRdb's processing, not on the authors' analysis. The sample includes more than 350,000 distinct CDR3 sequences, roughly a fifth of them seen just once. This clonotype was counted between two and nine times. Its antigen is unknown. The germline V gene has CDR1 DFQATT and CDR2 SNEGSKA (reference sequence). With 6 bases clipped from V and 7 bases from J, the junction kept 10 bases outside the gene matches. There are 14 residues in the CDR3.

This receptor was taken from a female donor with Graves disease. Sequences were derived from peripheral blood mononuclear cells (PBMCs), sampled when the disease was refractory, from a patient treated with antithyroid drugs. V is TRBV20-1 and J is TRBJ2-7; TRBD2 aligns across 12 bases. The CDR3 protein is CSAGPSGRAGEQYF. The CDR3 DNA reads as TGCAGTGCAGGCCCTAGCGGGAGGGCAGGAGAGCAGTACTTC.